These 32 T cell receptor beta chains came from one sample sequenced in a study of Ad26.COV2.S vaccination and SARS-CoV-2 variants. Treatment described: some 19 received Ad26.COV2.S at low or high dose, single or two shots; 5 received placebo; per-sample allocation not given. Sampling was done on day 63 after the first vaccine or placebo injection. The data were produced by immunoSEQ multiplex PCR, yet TCRdb's version contains in-frame clones alone and is incomplete. The sample includes more than 400,000 clones, over 80% of them seen just once. Sequenced here: peripheral blood, sampled in a trial of Ad26.COV2.S vaccine versus placebo. These receptors came from a person between 18 and 65 years old who received the Ad26.COV2.S COVID-19 vaccine or a placebo.

This chain connects TRBV7-2 to TRBJ1-2; D uncertain. V lost 2 bases to trimming and J lost 5 bases, with 9 bases between them. Germline CDR1 SGHTA, CDR2 FQGNSA. CDR3 length: 13 residues. This CDR3 reads CASSLSAEYGYTF. For the CDR3, the DNA is TGTGCCAGCAGCTTATCGGCGGAATATGGCTACACCTTC. The variable domain in full, with the rest retrieved from reference TRBV7-2 and TRBJ1-2, is GAGVSQSPSNKVTEKGKDVELRCDPISGHTALYWYRQSLGQGLEFLIYFQGNSAPDKSGLPSDRFSAERTGGSVSTLTIQRTQQEDSAVYLCASSLSAEYGYTFGSGTRLTVV.

The rearrangement links TRBV7-9 to TRBJ2-2, with D possibly being TRBD1 (6 bases). The ends were cut back, 5 bases at V and 3 bases at J, with 13 bases in the middle. This CDR3 is built from 15 residues. The germline gives CDR1 SEHNR, CDR2 FQNEAQ (reference sequence). CDR3 DNA: TGTGCCAGCAGCACCCCGACAGGCTACACCGGGGAGCTGTTTTTT. Translated, it gives CASSTPTGYTGELFF. Together with reference TRBV7-9 and TRBJ2-2, the CDR3 gives the full variable domain: DTGVSQNPRHKITKRGQNVTFRCDPISEHNRLYWYRQTLGQGPEFLTYFQNEAQLEKSRLLSDRFSAERPKGSFSTLEIQRTEQGDSAMYLCASSTPTGYTGELFFGEGSRLTVL.

The rearrangement uses TRBV12-3 or TRBV12-4 and TRBJ1-4; D is undetermined. This CDR3 comprises 12 residues. The V end lost 3 bases, the J end lost 6 bases, and 5 bases lay between the germline ends. The CDR3 region is CASSFGYEKLFF. The CDR3 nucleotides read TGTGCCAGCAGTTTTGGATATGAAAAACTGTTTTTT.

CDR3 in amino acids: CATSDMDRGQGTDTQYF. CDR3 nucleotides: TGTGCCACCAGTGACATGGACAGGGGGCAGGGCACAGATACGCAGTATTTT. The V and J genes are TRBV24-1 and TRBJ2-3, with 11 bases matching TRBD1. The CDR3 consists of 17 residues. Trimming at V came to 4 bases and at J to 1 base, leaving 6 bases not matched to a gene. From germline, CDR1 is KGHDR and CDR2 SFDVKD.

This CDR3 is CASSPGTSGTYEQYF. CDR3 bases: TGTGCCAGCAGTCCCGGGACTAGCGGGACCTACGAGCAGTACTTC. This chain links TRBV6-2 or TRBV6-3 with TRBJ2-7; 13 bases are shared with TRBD2. The germline CDR1 and CDR2 sequences are MNHEY and SVGEGT. The V gene end was trimmed by 5 bases and the J gene end by 2 bases; junction bases not matched to a gene: 3. CDR3 length equals 15 residues.

The rearrangement links TRBV5-4 to TRBJ2-3; possibly TRBD1 or TRBD2 for D (5 bases each). This CDR3 region has 16 residues. Germline-derived CDR1 and CDR2 are SGHNT and YYREEE (reference sequence). Trimming removed 0 bases at V and 2 bases at J, with 13 bases between. The CDR3 reads CASSLVSGRHTDTQYF. CDR3 sequence (DNA): TGTGCCAGCAGCTTGGTGTCGGGGCGACACACAGATACGCAGTATTTT.

This clone was counted only a few times. This chain links TRBV19 with TRBJ1-1; D remains unclear. Germline V lookup: CDR1 LNHDA, CDR2 SQIVND (reference sequence). The CDR3 extends over 15 amino acids. Trimming removed 8 bases from V and 0 bases from J, with 16 bases in between. CDR3 DNA sequence: TGTGCCAGTGACGGTTTGGGTTACATGAACACTGAAGCTTTCTTT. This translates into CASDGLGYMNTEAFF.

The DNA of the CDR3 is TGTGCCAGCAGCTTAGGGAGACAGGGGAGCTCCTACGAGCAGTACTTC. Its protein product is CASSLGRQGSSYEQYF. The chain is built from TRBV7-2 and TRBJ2-7, with 8 bases aligning to TRBD1. The CDR3 extends over 16 amino acids. Germline lookup yields CDR1 SGHTA and CDR2 FQGNSA. The ends lost 1 base at V and 0 bases at J; junction bases unmatched: 5.

The chain joins TRBV4-3 to TRBJ2-7; possible D gene TRBD1, 5 bases. CDR1 LGHNA and CDR2 YSLEER come from the germline V gene. Deletions cut 0 bases from V and 9 bases from J, with 21 bases between. This CDR3 spans 16 amino acids. CDR3 protein: CASSQDLDQGHKVQYF. The CDR3 DNA reads TGCGCCAGCAGCCAAGATCTCGACCAGGGTCATAAGGTGCAGTACTTC.

The chain couples TRBV2 to TRBJ1-3, with D uncertain. This CDR3 has 13 amino acids. Germline lookup yields CDR1 SNHLY and CDR2 FYNNEI. The V end lost 8 bases, the J end lost 0 bases, and 8 bases lay between the germline ends. For the CDR3, the DNA is TGTGCCAGCCTGAGGAGCTCTGGAAACACCATATATTTT. This gives the protein CASLRSSGNTIYF.

The CDR3 reads CASRPGLAYNEQFF. In DNA form, the CDR3 reads TGTGCCAGCAGACCGGGACTAGCTTACAATGAGCAGTTCTTC. V usage is TRBV6-5 and J usage is TRBJ2-1; TRBD2 agrees at 9 bases. The CDR3 runs 14 residues. From germline, CDR1 is MNHEY and CDR2 SVGAGI. V gave up 6 bases and J gave up 4 bases; unmatched junction bases: 4.

V gene TRBV2 combines with J gene TRBJ2-7; 7 bases agree with TRBD2. After removal of 7 bases from V and 5 bases from J, the junction contained 14 bases not matched to a gene. Germline V CDR1 and CDR2: SNHLY, FYNNEI. This CDR3 has 15 residues. CDR3 nucleotides: TGTGCCAGCACTCCGACACCGGCGGGGGTTGACGAGCAGTACTTC. Its translation: CASTPTPAGVDEQYF.

The chain is built from TRBV2 and TRBJ2-3, with a possible D match to TRBD2 (7 bases). Germline loops: CDR1 SNHLY, CDR2 FYNNEI. The length of the CDR3 is 15 residues. The CDR3 nucleotides read TGTGCGAACTCCGGAACCGGGGGGCCCCGAGATACGCAGTATTTT. This gives the protein CANSGTGGPRDTQYF.

V gene TRBV7-2 combines with J gene TRBJ1-2, with a tentative D call TRBD1 (5 bases). The V end lost 5 bases, the J end lost 7 bases, and 14 bases lay between the germline ends. Germline V gives CDR1 SGHTA, CDR2 FQGNSA. The CDR3 is 13 amino acids. This CDR3 reads CASSARGVSGYTF. The DNA of the CDR3 is TGTGCCAGCAGCGCCCGGGGGGTTTCTGGCTACACCTTC.

The chain uses TRBV14 and TRBJ1-4; D unclear. Germline CDR1 reads SGHDN; CDR2 reads FVKESK. The CDR3 is made up of 15 amino acids. Trimming took off 4 bases at V and 4 bases at J, with 13 bases between the two ends. The CDR3 reads CASSPSEGINEKLFF. The CDR3 DNA follows: TGTGCCAGCAGCCCCTCCGAAGGGATTAATGAAAAACTGTTTTTT.

The chain has TRBV7-2 and TRBJ1-2; the D gene is possibly TRBD1 (5 bases). Germline lookup yields CDR1 SGHTA and CDR2 FQGNSA. The CDR3 is 15 residues long. The V end was cut by 4 bases, the J end by 4 bases, with 16 bases between. Here the CDR3 DNA reads TGTGCCAGCAGCTCCAGATTACAGGAGGCCTATGGCTACACCTTC. It specifies CASSSRLQEAYGYTF.

The chain is built from TRBV4-3 and TRBJ1-1; unclear D gene. CDR3 length: 15 residues. Germline CDR1 LGHNA, CDR2 YSLEER. Trimming pared 0 bases from V and 4 bases from J, leaving 12 bases between. DNA for the CDR3: TGCGCCAGCAGCCAAGATTGGGAGGTAGGCACTGAAGCTTTCTTT. Translating gives CASSQDWEVGTEAFF.

Note on this clone: The junction departs from germline at one end; a sequencing error may be responsible. The CDR3 DNA reads as TGTGCTAGCAGCCCTGGTGGCAGGGGGCCGGGAGAGACCCAGTACTTC. This encodes CASSPGGRGPGETQYF. The chain couples TRBV7-7 to TRBJ2-5; TRBD1 matches 8 bases. The CDR3 runs 16 residues. Looked up from germline, CDR1 is SSHAT and CDR2 is FNYEAQ (reference sequence).

Only a few counts were recorded for this clone. The chain uses TRBV7-2 and TRBJ2-3; TRBD2 aligns across 10 bases. Looked up from germline, CDR1 is SGHTA and CDR2 is FQGNSA. The junction had 1 base not matched to a gene; V was cut back by 3 bases and J by 1 base. This CDR3 spans 15 amino acids. DNA of the CDR3: TGTGCCAGCAGCTTTACTAGCGGGGGCACAGATACGCAGTATTTT. This codes for CASSFTSGGTDTQYF.

This clone occurred once. This CDR3 reads CASSEQGPDTQYF. The CDR3 coding sequence is TGTGCCAGCAGTGAACAGGGGCCAGATACGCAGTATTTT. The chain links TRBV6-4 to TRBJ2-3, with TRBD1 matching 7 bases. Germline V gene sequence: CDR1 MRHNA, CDR2 SNTAGT. The trim removed 3 bases at V and 4 bases at J, leaving 1 base unmatched. The CDR3 totals 13 residues.

This chain links TRBV28 with TRBJ1-5; TRBD1 might be the D (6 bases). Trimming removed 5 bases from V and 4 bases from J, with 9 bases in between. The CDR3 covers 13 residues. In germline, CDR1 is MDHEN, CDR2 SYDVKM. The CDR3 spells CASSIQGNQPQHF. CDR3 DNA: TGTGCCAGCAGTATACAGGGAAATCAGCCCCAGCATTTT.

In this sample, this clone turned up many times. This sequence joins TRBV3-1 (or the pseudogene TRBV3-2) and TRBJ1-6; TRBD1 aligns across 8 bases. This CDR3 region has 15 residues. With V trimmed by 0 bases and J by 12 bases, 7 bases remained unmatched. Germline CDR1 and CDR2: LGHDT and YNNKEL (reference sequence). CDR3 region: CASSQEPDRVKPLHF. CDR3 nucleotides: TGTGCCAGCAGCCAAGAGCCGGACAGGGTGAAACCCCTCCACTTT.

This rearrangement joins TRBV19 to TRBJ1-2, with D perhaps TRBD1 (6 bases). The V and J ends lost 4 bases and 2 bases respectively, with 20 bases between them. Germline CDR1 reads LNHDA; CDR2 reads SQIVND (reference sequence). CDR3 length: 17 residues. CDR3 in amino acids: CASSTYLPGHPNYGYTF. DNA of the CDR3: TGTGCCAGTAGTACGTATTTACCGGGACACCCAAACTATGGCTACACCTTC.

The chain combines TRBV5-4 with TRBJ2-5; D not certain. Germline V gene sequence: CDR1 SGHNT, CDR2 YYREEE (reference sequence). The CDR3 contains 12 residues. Trimming shortened V by 5 bases and J by 6 bases, and 11 bases separated the two germline ends. CDR3 nucleotides: TGTGCCAGCAGGGACGGAGTTAAGACCCAGTACTTC. Translating gives CASRDGVKTQYF.

V and J are TRBV5-1 and TRBJ2-1; 9 bases map to TRBD2. Unmatched junction bases numbered 6, after V lost 1 base and J lost 4 bases. Germline V gene sequence: CDR1 SGHRS, CDR2 YFSETQ. The CDR3 loop spans 16 amino acids. Here the CDR3 DNA reads TGCGCCAGCAGCTTGCCTAGCGGGGATATGTACAATGAGCAGTTCTTC. Protein: CASSLPSGDMYNEQFF.

This clone was observed once. The chain has TRBV7-9 and TRBJ1-4, with a possible D match to TRBD1 (5 bases). In germline, CDR1 is SEHNR, CDR2 FQNEAQ (reference sequence). V was pared by 1 base and J by 2 bases, with 11 bases between. The CDR3 spans 16 residues. CDR3 in DNA: TGTGCCAGCAGCTTAGGGTGGGGGGTTACTAATGAAAAACTGTTTTTT. Translating it yields CASSLGWGVTNEKLFF.

This chain joins TRBV6-5 and TRBJ1-5, with D possibly TRBD1 on 5 matching bases. With 8 bases removed from V and 0 bases from J, the gap between germline ends came to 11 bases. The CDR3 length is 14 residues. Germline-derived CDR1 and CDR2 are MNHEY and SVGAGI. This chain's CDR3 is CASRGGYSNQPQHF. The CDR3 DNA reads as TGTGCCAGCCGCGGGGGGTATAGCAATCAGCCCCAGCATTTT.

This clone was seen only once. The chain couples TRBV18 to TRBJ1-6; tentatively, D is TRBD1 (5 bases). CDR1 and CDR2 (germline): KGHSH, LQKENI. Trimming removed 3 bases from V and 8 bases from J, with 14 bases in between. The CDR3 runs 15 residues. The CDR3 bases are TGTGCCAGCTCACCGCGACGGCCGGGGGATTCACCCCTCCACTTT. Protein: CASSPRRPGDSPLHF.

The V call is TRBV5-1, the J call TRBJ2-5; 7 bases agree with TRBD1. CDR3 length equals 14 residues. The junction had 3 bases not matched to a gene; V was cut back by 0 bases and J by 4 bases. Germline V gives CDR1 SGHRS, CDR2 YFSETQ. CDR3 nucleotides: TGCGCCAGCAGCTTGGGGACAGGTAGAGAGACCCAGTACTTC. Its protein product is CASSLGTGRETQYF.

The chain uses TRBV7-6 and TRBJ1-1, with a possible D match to TRBD1 (6 bases). Deletions cut 4 bases from V and 0 bases from J, with 15 bases between. CDR1 SGHVS and CDR2 FNYEAQ come from the germline V gene. This CDR3 region has 16 residues. Here the CDR3 DNA reads TGTGCCAGCAGCTCGGTACCAGGGGTCATGAACACTGAAGCTTTCTTT. The encoded protein is CASSSVPGVMNTEAFF.

Here the CDR3 DNA reads TGCGCCAGCAGCGCCAGGACTAGCGGGGGGGAAGAGACCCAGTACTTC. Protein: CASSARTSGGEETQYF. J is TRBJ2-5 and V is TRBV5-1; 15 bases agree with TRBD2. The CDR3 has 16 residues. Germline-derived CDR1 and CDR2 are SGHRS and YFSETQ. V was pared by 4 bases and J by 3 bases, with 4 bases of the junction left unmatched.

Only one count was recorded for this clone. The V and J genes are TRBV29-1 and TRBJ1-2; 7 positions match TRBD1. V lost 1 base and J lost 4; bases outside the gene matches: 6. This CDR3 spans 14 amino acids. Germline V gene sequence: CDR1 SQVTM, CDR2 ANQGSEA. In DNA form, the CDR3 reads TGCAGCGTTGAAGGTCAGGGGGAAAGCTATGGCTACACCTTC. Its translation: CSVEGQGESYGYTF.